This TCR beta chain was recorded in a study of shared clonotypes between healthy human individuals. Notes on the study in general: Among donors, the sharing of clonotypes was expected to be influenced by sequencing depth.

Adult Caucasians living in Nashville, Tennessee made up all of the donors. Approximately 27,000 T cell genomes, or approximately 290 ng DNA, went into replicate PCRs of unsorted PBMC. The method was immunoSEQ multiplex PCR; TCRdb's version includes in-frame clones alone and lacks a portion of them. Of more than 400,000 clones in the sample, roughly 80% were seen once. This clone appeared many times. Antigen specificity is unknown. The source is a woman aged 35 to 49 in good health. Some clones in this sample may be carry-over from other donors' samples. Sequenced input: PBMCs.

Written as DNA, the CDR3 is TGTGCCAGCAGCACTAGCGGGAGAAAAGTTAATGAGCAGTTCTTC. It codes for CASSTSGRKVNEQFF. This sequence joins TRBV21-1 and TRBJ2-1; the D call TRBD2 from the table was never checked on the DNA. TRBV21-1 is flagged as a pseudogene. CDR3 size: 15 residues.